Following are 12 T cell receptor beta chains from one sample sequenced in a study of blood T cell repertoires in COVID-19 (dated by TCRdb to the early 2020s). The library was built by means of the immunoSEQ multiplex PCR assay. The table was pulled from immuneACCESS by TCRdb, which kept in-frame rearrangements only. Such tables lose some clones; where checked, under half of the loss comes from unresolved V genes, and the rest has no known cause. The sample data list 90,000 or so clones, and 89% of these were observed just once. 5% to 5.5% of the sample lies in the top ten. Sequencing was done on a sample of peripheral blood. Receptors originate from a woman aged 80 or over with active COVID-19.

The V gene is TRBV7-3, the J gene TRBJ2-1; TRBD2 matches 8 bases. V lost 5 bases to trimming and J lost 1 base; unmatched junction nucleotides: 7. This CDR3 has 16 amino acids. CDR1 SGHTA and CDR2 FQGTGA come from the germline V gene. CDR3: CASSPRSGSSYNEQFF. CDR3 bases: TGTGCCAGCAGCCCCCGGAGCGGGAGTTCCTACAATGAGCAGTTCTTC.

The chain combines TRBV7-3 with TRBJ2-7, with D tentatively TRBD1 (5 bases). Deletions cut 5 bases from V and 1 base from J, with 15 bases between. Germline values: CDR1 SGHTA, CDR2 FQGTGA. The CDR3 is 15 amino acids. CDR3 in DNA: TGTGCCAGCAGCATGAGGCCGGCAGGGTCCTACGAGCAGTACTTC. It yields the protein CASSMRPAGSYEQYF.

This clone was seen more than once but under ten times. The J gene is TRBJ1-2, the V gene TRBV15; 7 bases are a match to TRBD1. The V segment lost 1 base and the J segment 8 bases; nucleotides outside the gene matches: 7. Per germline, CDR1 LNHNV and CDR2 YYDKDF (reference sequence). The length of the CDR3 is 14 residues. The CDR3 here is CATSRVGSGGGYTF. The CDR3 coding sequence is TGTGCCACCAGCAGAGTTGGCTCAGGGGGAGGCTACACCTTC.

V and J are TRBV29-1 and TRBJ2-1, with TRBD2 as a possible D gene (5 bases). The CDR3 loop spans 12 amino acids. V was clipped by 5 bases and J by 6 bases, with 11 bases between them. The germline V gene encodes CDR1 SQVTM and CDR2 ANQGSEA. DNA for the CDR3: TGCAGCGTTTGGGGAACTAGCAATGAGCAGTTCTTC. Translated: CSVWGTSNEQFF.

The V gene is TRBV7-2, the J gene TRBJ2-3, with a weak D call TRBD2 (5 bases). V lost 2 bases and J lost 1, with 10 bases in between. The CDR3 spans 15 residues. The germline gives CDR1 SGHTA, CDR2 FQGNSA. CDR3 sequence reads: CASSLLREGTDTQYF. The CDR3 DNA sequence: TGTGCCAGCAGCTTACTTCGGGAAGGCACAGATACGCAGTATTTT. Looking up the rest from reference TRBV7-2 and TRBJ2-3 gives the full variable domain: GAGVSQSPSNKVTEKGKDVELRCDPISGHTALYWYRQSLGQGLEFLIYFQGNSAPDKSGLPSDRFSAERTGGSVSTLTIQRTQQEDSAVYLCASSLLREGTDTQYFGPGTRLTVL.

V and J are TRBV10-3 and TRBJ2-5, with unresolved D. Germline CDR1 reads ENHRY; CDR2 reads SYGVKD. V gave up 4 bases and J gave up 5 bases, with 11 bases separating them. CDR3 length equals 13 residues. CDR3 DNA sequence: TGTGCCATCAGTGGCCTGAGAGCGGAGACCCAGTACTTC. Encoded protein: CAISGLRAETQYF.

The chain recombines TRBV29-1 with TRBJ2-7; 8 bases map to TRBD1. The CDR3 totals 11 residues. Looked up from germline, CDR1 is SQVTM and CDR2 is ANQGSEA. Trimming cost V 4 bases and J 4 bases; bases outside gene matches: 0. CDR3 amino acids: CSVGTGYEQYF. CDR3 sequence (DNA): TGCAGCGTTGGGACAGGGTACGAGCAGTACTTC.

The chain links TRBV28 to TRBJ2-6, with 10 bases fitting TRBD1. This CDR3 comprises 17 residues. CDR1 and CDR2 (germline): MDHEN, SYDVKM. V shed 6 bases and J 2 bases; nucleotides not matched to a gene: 7. CDR3 protein: CASSDRQGATGANVLTF. The CDR3 DNA follows: TGTGCCAGCAGCGACCGACAGGGGGCGACTGGGGCCAACGTCCTGACTTTC. Looking up the rest from reference TRBV28 and TRBJ2-6 gives the full variable domain: DVKVTQSSRYLVKRTGEKVFLECVQDMDHENMFWYRQDPGLGLRLIYFSYDVKMKEKGDIPEGYSVSREKKERFSLILESASTNQTSMYLCASSDRQGATGANVLTFGAGSRLTVL.

This clone came up once. The rearrangement uses TRBV28 and TRBJ2-7, with D perhaps matching TRBD1 (5 bases). CDR1 and CDR2 (germline): MDHEN, SYDVKM. The CDR3 is made up of 15 amino acids. V lost 4 bases, J lost 3 bases, and 16 bases lay in between. CDR3 bases: TGTGCCAGCAGTTCAAGACAGCTTCCCATCTACGAGCAGTACTTC. Translation: CASSSRQLPIYEQYF. Full variable domain (outside the CDR3, taken from reference TRBV28 and TRBJ2-7): DVKVTQSSRYLVKRTGEKVFLECVQDMDHENMFWYRQDPGLGLRLIYFSYDVKMKEKGDIPEGYSVSREKKERFSLILESASTNQTSMYLCASSSRQLPIYEQYFGPGTRLTVT.

DNA of the CDR3: TGTGCCAGCAGCTCGACTAGCGGGCCCTACGAGCAGTACTTC. Encoded protein: CASSSTSGPYEQYF. The V and J genes are TRBV13 and TRBJ2-7, with 10 nucleotides matching TRBD2. The CDR3 runs 14 residues. V lost 4 bases and J lost 2; bases outside the gene matches: 2. CDR1 PRHDT and CDR2 FYEKMQ come from the germline V gene (reference sequence).

The gene calls are TRBV19 and TRBJ2-3, with 11 bases aligning to TRBD2. Germline V gene data show CDR1 as LNHDA and CDR2 as SQIVND (reference sequence). The CDR3 sequence is 16 residues long. Unmatched junction bases numbered 8, after V lost 7 bases and J lost 2 bases. The CDR3 DNA is TGTGCCAGTACCAAAAGACTAGCGGGAAACACAGATACGCAGTATTTT. Translating it yields CASTKRLAGNTDTQYF.

The chain carries TRBV3-1 (or the pseudogene TRBV3-2) and TRBJ2-3, with 9 bases fitting TRBD2. CDR3 length equals 19 residues. The V gene end was trimmed by 4 bases and the J gene end by 0 bases; junction bases not matched to a gene: 14. The germline V gene encodes CDR1 LGHDT and CDR2 YNNKEL (reference sequence). CDR3 nucleotides: TGTGCCAGCAGCCGCGCCGGGAAAGGACTAGCGTATAGCACAGATACGCAGTATTTT. It yields the protein CASSRAGKGLAYSTDTQYF.